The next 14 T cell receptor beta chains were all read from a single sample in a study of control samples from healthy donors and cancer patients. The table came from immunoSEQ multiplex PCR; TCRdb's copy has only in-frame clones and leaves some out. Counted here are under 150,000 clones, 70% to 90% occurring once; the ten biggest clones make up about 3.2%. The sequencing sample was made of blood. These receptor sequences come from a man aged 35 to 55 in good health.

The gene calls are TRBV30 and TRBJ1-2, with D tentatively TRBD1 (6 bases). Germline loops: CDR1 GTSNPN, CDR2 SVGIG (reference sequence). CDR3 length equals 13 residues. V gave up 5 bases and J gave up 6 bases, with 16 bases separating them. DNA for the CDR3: TGTGCCTGGCCCTCCACAGGGAACCATGGCTACACCTTC. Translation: CAWPSTGNHGYTF.

CDR3 in DNA: TGCGCCAGCAGCTGGAGCGGGGGGGGCAATGAGCAGTTCTTC. It encodes CASSWSGGGNEQFF. The chain uses TRBV5-1 and TRBJ2-1; TRBD2 matches at 10 bases. Germline loops: CDR1 SGHRS, CDR2 YFSETQ. V gave up 3 bases and J gave up 6 bases; unmatched junction bases: 3. This CDR3 has 14 residues. Complete variable domain (other parts from reference TRBV5-1 and TRBJ2-1): KAGVTQTPRYLIKTRGQQVTLSCSPISGHRSVSWYQQTPGQGLQFLFEYFSETQRNKGNFPGRFSGRQFSNSRSEMNVSTLELGDSALYLCASSWSGGGNEQFFGPGTRLTVL.

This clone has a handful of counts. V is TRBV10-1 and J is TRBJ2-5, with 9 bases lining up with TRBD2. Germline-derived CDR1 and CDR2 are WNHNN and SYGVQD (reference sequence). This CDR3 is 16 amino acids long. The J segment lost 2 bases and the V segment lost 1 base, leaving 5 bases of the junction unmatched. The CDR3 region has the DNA TGCGCCAGCAGTGAGTTCAGCGGGGGGCGACAAGAGACCCAGTACTTC. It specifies CASSEFSGGRQETQYF.

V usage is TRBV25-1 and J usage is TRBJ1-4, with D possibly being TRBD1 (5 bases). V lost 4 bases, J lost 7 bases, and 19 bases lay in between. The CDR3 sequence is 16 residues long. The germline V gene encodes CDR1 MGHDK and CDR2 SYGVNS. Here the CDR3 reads CASSGPKGRGGEKLFF. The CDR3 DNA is TGTGCCAGCAGTGGACCAAAAGGGCGGGGGGGTGAAAAACTGTTTTTT.

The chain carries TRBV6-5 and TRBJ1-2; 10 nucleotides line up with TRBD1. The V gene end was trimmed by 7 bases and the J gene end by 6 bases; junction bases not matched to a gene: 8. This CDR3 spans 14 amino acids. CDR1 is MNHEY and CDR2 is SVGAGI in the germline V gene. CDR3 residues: CASNRDRGIHGYTF. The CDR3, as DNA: TGTGCCAGCAACCGGGACAGGGGAATACATGGCTACACCTTC.

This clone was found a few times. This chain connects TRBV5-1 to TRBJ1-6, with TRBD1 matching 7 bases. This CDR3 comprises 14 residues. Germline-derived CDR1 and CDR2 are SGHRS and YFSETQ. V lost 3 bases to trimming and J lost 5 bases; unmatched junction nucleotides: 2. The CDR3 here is CASSSQGNNSPLHF. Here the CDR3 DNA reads TGCGCCAGCAGCTCACAGGGGAATAATTCACCCCTCCACTTT.

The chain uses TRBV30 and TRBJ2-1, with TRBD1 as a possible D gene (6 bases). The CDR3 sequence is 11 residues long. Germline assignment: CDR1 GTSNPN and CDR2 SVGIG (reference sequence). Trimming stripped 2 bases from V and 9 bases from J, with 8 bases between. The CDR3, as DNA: TGTGCCTGGAGTCTAGGGGGTGAGCAGTTCTTC. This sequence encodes CAWSLGGEQFF.

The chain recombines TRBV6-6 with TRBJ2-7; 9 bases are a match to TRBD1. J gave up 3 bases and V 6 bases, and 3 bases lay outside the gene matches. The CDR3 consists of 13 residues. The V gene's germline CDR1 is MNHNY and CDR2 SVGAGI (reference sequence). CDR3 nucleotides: TGTGCCAGCAGCAGGGACAGGGTCTACGAGCAGTACTTC. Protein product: CASSRDRVYEQYF.

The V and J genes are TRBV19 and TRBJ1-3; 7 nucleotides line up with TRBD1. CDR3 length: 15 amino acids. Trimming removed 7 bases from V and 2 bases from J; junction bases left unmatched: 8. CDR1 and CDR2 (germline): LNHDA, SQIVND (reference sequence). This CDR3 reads CASTPRDSPGNTIYF. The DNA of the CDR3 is TGTGCCAGTACCCCTCGGGACAGCCCTGGAAACACCATATATTTT.

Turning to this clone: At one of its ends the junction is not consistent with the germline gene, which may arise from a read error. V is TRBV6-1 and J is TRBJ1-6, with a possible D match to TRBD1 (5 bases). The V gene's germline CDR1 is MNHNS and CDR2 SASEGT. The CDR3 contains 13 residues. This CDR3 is CASREEGVSPLHF. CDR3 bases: TGTGCCAGCAGGGAAGAAGGGGTTTCACCCCTCCACTTT.

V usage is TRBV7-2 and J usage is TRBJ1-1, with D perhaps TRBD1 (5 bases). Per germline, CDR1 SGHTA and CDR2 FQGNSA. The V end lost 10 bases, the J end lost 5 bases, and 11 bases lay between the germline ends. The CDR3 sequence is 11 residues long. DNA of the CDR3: TGTGCCACCGAGACAGATACTGAAGCTTTCTTT. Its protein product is CATETDTEAFF.

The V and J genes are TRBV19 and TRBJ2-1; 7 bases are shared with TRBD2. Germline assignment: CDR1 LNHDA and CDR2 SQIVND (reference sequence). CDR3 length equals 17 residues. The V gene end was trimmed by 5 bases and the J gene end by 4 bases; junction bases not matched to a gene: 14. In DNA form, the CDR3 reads TGTGCCAGTAGTGGTAGAGAGGGTCCGGGGGGTTACAATGAGCAGTTCTTC. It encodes CASSGREGPGGYNEQFF.

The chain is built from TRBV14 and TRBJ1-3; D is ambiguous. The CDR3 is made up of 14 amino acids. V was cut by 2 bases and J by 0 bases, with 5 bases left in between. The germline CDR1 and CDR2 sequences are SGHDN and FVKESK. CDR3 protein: CASSQTTSGNTIYF. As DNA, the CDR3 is TGTGCCAGCAGCCAAACTACCTCTGGAAACACCATATATTTT.

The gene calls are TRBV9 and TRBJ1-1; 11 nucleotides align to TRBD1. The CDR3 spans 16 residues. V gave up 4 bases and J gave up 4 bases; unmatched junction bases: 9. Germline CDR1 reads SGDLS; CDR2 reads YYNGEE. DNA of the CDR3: TGTGCCAGCAGCCGGACAGGGGGCGGGTGGGGCACTGAAGCTTTCTTT. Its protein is CASSRTGGGWGTEAFF.